The 13 T cell receptor beta chains reported below all come from one sample, sequenced in a study of blood T cell repertoires in COVID-19. Only in-frame clones appear in the TCRdb table, and some are missing; sequencing was by immunoSEQ multiplex PCR. The table includes fewer than 250,000 clones, roughly 90% detected once. Sample: peripheral blood. The receptor set was obtained from a man in his 70s with acute or convalescent COVID-19.

The J gene is TRBJ2-1, the V gene TRBV7-3, with TRBD2 matching 7 bases. The trim removed 5 bases at V and 1 base at J, leaving 5 bases unmatched. This CDR3 contains 15 residues. Germline V lookup: CDR1 SGHTA, CDR2 FQGTGA. CDR3 bases: TGTGCCAGCAGCCCGAGGGAGGGGTCCTACAATGAGCAGTTCTTC. It specifies CASSPREGSYNEQFF. The complete variable domain, with remaining parts taken from reference TRBV7-3 and TRBJ2-1, reads GAGVSQTPSNKVTEKGKYVELRCDPISGHTALYWYRQSLGQGPEFLIYFQGTGAADDSGLPNDRFFAVRPEGSVSTLKIQRTERGDSAVYLCASSPREGSYNEQFFGPGTRLTVL.

This sequence joins TRBV28 and TRBJ1-5; 7 nucleotides agree with TRBD1. V lost 7 bases to trimming and J lost 4 bases; unmatched junction nucleotides: 7. CDR1 is MDHEN and CDR2 is SYDVKM in the germline V gene. This CDR3 comprises 14 residues. CDR3 sequence reads: CASKKGARNQPQHF. CDR3 DNA: TGTGCCAGCAAAAAGGGGGCTAGGAATCAGCCCCAGCATTTT. The full variable domain, in which reference TRBV28 and TRBJ1-5 provide the parts outside the CDR3, is DVKVTQSSRYLVKRTGEKVFLECVQDMDHENMFWYRQDPGLGLRLIYFSYDVKMKEKGDIPEGYSVSREKKERFSLILESASTNQTSMYLCASKKGARNQPQHFGDGTRLSIL.

CDR3 coding DNA: TGTGCCAGCAGTTTGAGTAGCTACTATGGCTACACCTTC. Residues: CASSLSSYYGYTF. J is TRBJ1-2 and V is TRBV28; D gene uncertain. CDR1 is MDHEN and CDR2 is SYDVKM in the germline V gene. CDR3 size: 13 residues. Trimming shortened V by 3 bases and J by 3 bases, and 8 bases separated the two germline ends.

This chain joins TRBV11-2 and TRBJ1-2; TRBD1 matches 12 bases. This CDR3 comprises 15 residues. The V and J ends lost 2 bases and 6 bases, in that order; junction bases with no gene match: 4. Germline V gene data show CDR1 as SGHAT and CDR2 as FQNNGV. The CDR3 DNA reads TGTGCCAGCAGCTTAAGGGACAGGGGGCCCCATGGCTACACCTTC. Translating it yields CASSLRDRGPHGYTF.

The chain uses TRBV29-1 and TRBJ1-1, with a possible D match to TRBD1 (5 bases). Germline CDR1 SQVTM, CDR2 ANQGSEA. CDR3 length equals 11 residues. V lost 7 bases and J lost 6, with 12 bases in between. DNA of the CDR3: TGCAGCGCTACTCCGGGGGCTGAAGCTTTCTTT. Amino acids: CSATPGAEAFF.

This clone was observed a handful of times. The chain couples TRBV15 to TRBJ2-3, with TRBD2 matching 7 bases. Trimming cost V 0 bases and J 3 bases; bases outside gene matches: 0. The germline gives CDR1 LNHNV, CDR2 YYDKDF (reference sequence). This CDR3 has 14 amino acids. In DNA form, the CDR3 reads TGTGCCACCAGCAGAGAGGGGGGGACAGATACGCAGTATTTT. It encodes CATSREGGTDTQYF.

The chain uses TRBV6-2 or TRBV6-3 and TRBJ1-1, with D maybe TRBD1 (5 bases). Looked up from germline, CDR1 is MNHEY and CDR2 is SVGEGT. CDR3 length: 15 residues. Trimming took off 2 bases at V and 3 bases at J, with 13 bases between the two ends. CDR3 bases: TGTGCCAGCAGTTACGGAGGGATGGGGGACACTGAAGCTTTCTTT. Amino acids: CASSYGGMGDTEAFF.

The chain combines TRBV3-1 (or the pseudogene TRBV3-2) with TRBJ2-7; 9 nucleotides line up with TRBD1. The CDR3 totals 14 residues. V dropped 2 bases and J dropped 6; count of bases not matched to a gene: 5. Germline V gives CDR1 LGHDT, CDR2 YNNKEL (reference sequence). CDR3 sequence reads: CASSQTGTGPEQYF. CDR3 DNA: TGTGCCAGCAGCCAAACCGGGACAGGGCCCGAGCAGTACTTC.

CDR3 amino acids: CASSLGTSYNEQFF. Written as DNA, the CDR3 is TGTGCCAGCAGCTTGGGGACTAGCTACAATGAGCAGTTCTTC. The V gene is TRBV5-4, the J gene TRBJ2-1; 7 bases are a match to TRBD2. The V gene's germline CDR1 is SGHNT and CDR2 YYREEE (reference sequence). V was clipped by 0 bases and J by 3 bases; unmatched bases: 0. This CDR3 region has 14 residues.

The chain recombines TRBV11-2 with TRBJ2-4; 7 bases are a match to TRBD2. Germline V gene lookup returns CDR1 SGHAT and CDR2 FQNNGV. CDR3 length: 15 amino acids. J was trimmed by 7 bases and V by 2 bases; bases with no gene match: 8. CDR3 protein: CASSLSGGSLNIQYF. DNA of the CDR3: TGTGCCAGCAGCTTATCGGGCGGGAGCTTGAACATTCAGTACTTC.

The V gene is TRBV27, the J gene TRBJ2-3, with 7 bases matching TRBD2. Per the germline V gene, CDR1 is MNHEY and CDR2 is SMNVEV (reference sequence). V lost 3 bases and J lost 1; bases outside the gene matches: 4. The CDR3 is made up of 15 amino acids. The CDR3 sequence: CASSFAGVGTDTQYF. Written as DNA, the CDR3 is TGTGCCAGCAGTTTCGCGGGAGTTGGCACAGATACGCAGTATTTT.

The chain links TRBV19 to TRBJ1-5; TRBD1 matches 8 bases. The CDR3 is made up of 16 amino acids. Germline loops: CDR1 LNHDA, CDR2 SQIVND (reference sequence). The V and J ends lost 1 base and 0 bases, in that order; junction bases with no gene match: 2. The CDR3 nucleotides read TGTGCCAGTAGTATAGGACAGGGGCTTAGCAATCAGCCCCAGCATTTT. Translating gives CASSIGQGLSNQPQHF.

The chain couples TRBV5-6 to TRBJ2-7; 9 bases are shared with TRBD2. The CDR3 is made up of 15 amino acids. Germline V gene data show CDR1 as SGHDT and CDR2 as YYEEEE. The ends lost 1 base at V and 2 bases at J; junction bases unmatched: 4. The CDR3 protein is CASSLFSGSPYEQYF. Written as DNA, the CDR3 is TGTGCCAGCAGCTTGTTTAGCGGGAGTCCCTACGAGCAGTACTTC.